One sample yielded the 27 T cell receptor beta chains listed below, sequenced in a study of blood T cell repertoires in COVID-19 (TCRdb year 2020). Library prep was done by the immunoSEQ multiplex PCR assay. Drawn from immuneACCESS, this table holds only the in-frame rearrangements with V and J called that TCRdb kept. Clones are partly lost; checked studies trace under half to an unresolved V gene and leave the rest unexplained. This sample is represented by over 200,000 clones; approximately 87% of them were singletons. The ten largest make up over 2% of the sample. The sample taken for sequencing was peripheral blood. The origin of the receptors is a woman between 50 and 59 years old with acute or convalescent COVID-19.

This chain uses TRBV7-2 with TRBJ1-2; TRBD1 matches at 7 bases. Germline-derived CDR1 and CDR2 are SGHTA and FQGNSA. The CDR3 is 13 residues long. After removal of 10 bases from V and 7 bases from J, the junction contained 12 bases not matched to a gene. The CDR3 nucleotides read TGTGCCACCCAAAACAGGGGAGCTTCTGGCTACACCTTC. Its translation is CATQNRGASGYTF.

The CDR3 DNA reads TGTGCCAGCAGTTTGGGGACAGGGGAGGGAGGAGAGACCCAGTACTTC. Amino acids: CASSLGTGEGGETQYF. The rearrangement uses TRBV28 and TRBJ2-5; 10 bases are a match to TRBD1. Germline CDR1 and CDR2: MDHEN and SYDVKM. CDR3 length: 16 amino acids. Trimming at V came to 3 bases and at J to 4 bases, leaving 8 bases not matched to a gene.

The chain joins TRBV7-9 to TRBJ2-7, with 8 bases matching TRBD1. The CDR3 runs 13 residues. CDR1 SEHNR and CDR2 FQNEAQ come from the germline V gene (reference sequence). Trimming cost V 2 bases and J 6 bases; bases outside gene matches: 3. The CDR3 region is CASSLQGASEQYF. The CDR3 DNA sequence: TGTGCCAGCAGCTTACAGGGGGCTAGCGAGCAGTACTTC. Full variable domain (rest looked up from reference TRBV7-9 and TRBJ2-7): DTGVSQNPRHKITKRGQNVTFRCDPISEHNRLYWYRQTLGQGPEFLTYFQNEAQLEKSRLLSDRFSAERPKGSFSTLEIQRTEQGDSAMYLCASSLQGASEQYFGPGTRLTVT.

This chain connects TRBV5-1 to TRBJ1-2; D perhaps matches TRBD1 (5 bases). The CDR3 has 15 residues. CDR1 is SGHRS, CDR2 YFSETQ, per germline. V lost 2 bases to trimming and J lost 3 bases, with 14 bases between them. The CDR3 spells CASSFHGGTDYGYTF. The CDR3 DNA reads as TGCGCCAGCAGCTTCCATGGAGGGACGGACTATGGCTACACCTTC.

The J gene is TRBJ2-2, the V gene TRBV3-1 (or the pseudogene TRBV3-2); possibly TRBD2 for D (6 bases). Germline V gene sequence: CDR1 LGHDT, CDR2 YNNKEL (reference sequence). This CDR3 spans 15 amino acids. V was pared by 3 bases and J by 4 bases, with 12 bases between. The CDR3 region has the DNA TGTGCCAGCAGCCAGAATCGCGGGGCCACCGGGGAGCTGTTTTTT. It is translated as CASSQNRGATGELFF.

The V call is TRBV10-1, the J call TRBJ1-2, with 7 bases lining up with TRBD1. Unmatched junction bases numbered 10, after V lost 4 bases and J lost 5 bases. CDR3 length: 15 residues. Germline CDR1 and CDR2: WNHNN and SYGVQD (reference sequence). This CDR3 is CASSGVGQAQYGYTF. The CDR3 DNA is TGCGCCAGCAGTGGTGTTGGACAGGCCCAATATGGCTACACCTTC.

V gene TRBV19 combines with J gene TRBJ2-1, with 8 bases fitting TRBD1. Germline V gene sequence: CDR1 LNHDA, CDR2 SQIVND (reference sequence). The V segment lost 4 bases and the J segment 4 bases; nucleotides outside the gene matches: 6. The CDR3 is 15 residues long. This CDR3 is CASSRQGASYNEQFF. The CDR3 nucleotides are TGTGCCAGTAGTAGGCAGGGGGCAAGTTACAATGAGCAGTTCTTC.

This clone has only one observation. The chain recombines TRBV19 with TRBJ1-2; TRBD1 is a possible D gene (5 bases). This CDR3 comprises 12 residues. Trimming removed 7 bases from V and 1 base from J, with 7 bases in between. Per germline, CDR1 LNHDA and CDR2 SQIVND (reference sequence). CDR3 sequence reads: CASKGRNYGYTF. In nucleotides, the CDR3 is TGTGCCAGTAAGGGGCGTAACTATGGCTACACCTTC.

The CDR3 spells CASSLGFGEGNEKLFF. As DNA, the CDR3 is TGTGCCAGCAGCTTGGGGTTTGGGGAGGGAAATGAAAAACTGTTTTTT. The V gene is TRBV5-4, the J gene TRBJ1-4; D is undetermined. The germline V gene has CDR1 SGHNT and CDR2 YYREEE (reference sequence). V was trimmed by 0 bases and J by 5 bases, leaving 14 bases between them. The CDR3 loop spans 16 amino acids.

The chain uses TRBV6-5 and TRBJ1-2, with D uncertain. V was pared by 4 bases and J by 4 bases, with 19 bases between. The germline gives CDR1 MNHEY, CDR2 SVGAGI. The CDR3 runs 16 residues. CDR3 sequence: CASSSPGRPDSYGYTF. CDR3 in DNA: TGTGCCAGCAGTTCCCCGGGGAGGCCCGATAGCTATGGCTACACCTTC.

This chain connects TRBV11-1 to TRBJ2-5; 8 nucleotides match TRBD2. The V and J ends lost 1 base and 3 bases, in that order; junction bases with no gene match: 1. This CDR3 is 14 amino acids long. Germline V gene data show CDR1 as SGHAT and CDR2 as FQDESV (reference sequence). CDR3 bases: TGTGCCAGCAGCTTAGATAGCGGGGAAGAGACCCAGTACTTC. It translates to CASSLDSGEETQYF.

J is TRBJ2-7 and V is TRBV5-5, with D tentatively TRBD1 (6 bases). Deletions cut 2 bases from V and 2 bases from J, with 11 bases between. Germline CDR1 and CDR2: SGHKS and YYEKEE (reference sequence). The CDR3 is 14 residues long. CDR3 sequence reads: CASSLSRGTYEQYF. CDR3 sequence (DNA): TGTGCCAGCAGCTTATCAAGGGGGACCTACGAGCAGTACTTC. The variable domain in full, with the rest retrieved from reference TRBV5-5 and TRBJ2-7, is DAGVTQSPTHLIKTRGQQVTLRCSPISGHKSVSWYQQVLGQGPQFIFQYYEKEERGRGNFPDRFSARQFPNYSSELNVNALLLGDSALYLCASSLSRGTYEQYFGPGTRLTVT.

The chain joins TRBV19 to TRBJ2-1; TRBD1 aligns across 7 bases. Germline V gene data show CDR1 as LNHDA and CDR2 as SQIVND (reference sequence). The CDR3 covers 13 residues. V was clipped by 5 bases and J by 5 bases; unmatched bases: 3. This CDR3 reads CASSFQGDNEQFF. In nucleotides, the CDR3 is TGTGCCAGTAGTTTCCAGGGGGACAATGAGCAGTTCTTC. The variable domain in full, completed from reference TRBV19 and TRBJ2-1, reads DGGITQSPKYLFRKEGQNVTLSCEQNLNHDAMYWYRQDPGQGLRLIYYSQIVNDFQKGDIAEGYSVSREKKESFPLTVTSAQKNPTAFYLCASSFQGDNEQFFGPGTRLTVL.

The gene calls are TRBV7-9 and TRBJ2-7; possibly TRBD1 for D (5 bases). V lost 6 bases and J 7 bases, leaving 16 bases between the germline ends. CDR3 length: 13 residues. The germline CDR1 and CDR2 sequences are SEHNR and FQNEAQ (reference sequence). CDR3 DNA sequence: TGTGCCAGCAGTCCCCGGATCAGGGTTGAGCAGTACTTC. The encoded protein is CASSPRIRVEQYF.

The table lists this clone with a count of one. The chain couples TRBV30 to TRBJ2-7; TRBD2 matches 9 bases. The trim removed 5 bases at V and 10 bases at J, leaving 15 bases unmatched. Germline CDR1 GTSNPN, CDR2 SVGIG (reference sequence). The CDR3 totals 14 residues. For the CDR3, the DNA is TGTGCCTGGGGGGGTTTGGCTGGCGGGAGGGCCCAGTACTTC. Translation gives CAWGGLAGGRAQYF.

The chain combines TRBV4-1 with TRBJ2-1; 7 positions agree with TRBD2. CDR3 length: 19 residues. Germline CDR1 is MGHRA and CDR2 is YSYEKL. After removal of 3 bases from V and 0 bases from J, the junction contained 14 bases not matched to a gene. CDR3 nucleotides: TGCGCCAGCAGCCATCAATTGGGCGGGGGAATAAGCTCCTACAATGAGCAGTTCTTC. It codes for CASSHQLGGGISSYNEQFF.

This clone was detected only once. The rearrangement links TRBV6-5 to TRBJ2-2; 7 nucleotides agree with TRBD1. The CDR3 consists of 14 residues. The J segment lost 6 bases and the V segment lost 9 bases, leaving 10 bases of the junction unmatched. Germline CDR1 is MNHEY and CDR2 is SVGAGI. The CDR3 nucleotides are TGTGCCAGTAAAGACAGGGCAATTGCCGGGGAGCTGTTTTTT. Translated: CASKDRAIAGELFF.

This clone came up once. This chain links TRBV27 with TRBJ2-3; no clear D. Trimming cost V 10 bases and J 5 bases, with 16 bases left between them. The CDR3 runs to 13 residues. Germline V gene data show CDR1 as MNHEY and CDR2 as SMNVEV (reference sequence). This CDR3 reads CATSSHPLDTQYF. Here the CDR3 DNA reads TGTGCCACCTCATCACACCCTTTAGATACGCAGTATTTT.

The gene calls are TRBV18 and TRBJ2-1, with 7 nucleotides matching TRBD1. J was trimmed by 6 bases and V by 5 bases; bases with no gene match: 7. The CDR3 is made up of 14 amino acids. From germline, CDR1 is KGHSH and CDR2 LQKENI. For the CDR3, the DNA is TGTGCCAGCTCATCCTACAGGGGATCCAATGAGCAGTTCTTC. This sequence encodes CASSSYRGSNEQFF.

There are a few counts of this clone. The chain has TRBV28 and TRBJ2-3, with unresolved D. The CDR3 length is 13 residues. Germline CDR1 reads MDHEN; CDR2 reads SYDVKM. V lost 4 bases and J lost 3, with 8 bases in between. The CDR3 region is CASSSPFTDTQYF. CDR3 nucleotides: TGTGCCAGCAGTTCCCCCTTTACAGATACGCAGTATTTT.

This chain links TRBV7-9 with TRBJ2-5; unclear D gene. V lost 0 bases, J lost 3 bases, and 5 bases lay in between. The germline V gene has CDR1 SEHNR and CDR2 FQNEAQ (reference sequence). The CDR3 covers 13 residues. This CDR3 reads CASSLAQKETQYF. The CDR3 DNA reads TGTGCCAGCAGCTTAGCTCAGAAAGAGACCCAGTACTTC.

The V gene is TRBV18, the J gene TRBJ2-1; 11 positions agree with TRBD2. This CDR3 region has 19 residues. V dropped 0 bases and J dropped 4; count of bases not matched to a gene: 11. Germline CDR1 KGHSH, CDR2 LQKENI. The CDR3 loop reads CASSPPIRLAGGPYNEQFF. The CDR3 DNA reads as TGTGCCAGCTCACCACCGATACGGTTAGCGGGAGGGCCATACAATGAGCAGTTCTTC. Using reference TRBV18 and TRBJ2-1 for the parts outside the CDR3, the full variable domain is NAGVMQNPRHLVRRRGQEARLRCSPMKGHSHVYWYRQLPEEGLKFMVYLQKENIIDESGMPKERFSAEFPKEGPSILRIQQVVRGDSAAYFCASSPPIRLAGGPYNEQFFGPGTRLTVL.

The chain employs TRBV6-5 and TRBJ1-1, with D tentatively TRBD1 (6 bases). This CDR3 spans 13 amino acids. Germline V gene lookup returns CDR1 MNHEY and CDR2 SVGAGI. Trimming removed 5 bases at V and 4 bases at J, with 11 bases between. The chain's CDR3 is CASSIQGSTEAFF. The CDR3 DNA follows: TGTGCCAGCAGTATACAGGGTTCCACTGAAGCTTTCTTT.

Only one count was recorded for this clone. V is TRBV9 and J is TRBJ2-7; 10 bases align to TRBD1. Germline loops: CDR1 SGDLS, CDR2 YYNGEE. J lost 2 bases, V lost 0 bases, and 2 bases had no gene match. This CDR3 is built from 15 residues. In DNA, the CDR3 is TGTGCCAGCAGCGTAGAAGGGACAGGGGCCTACGAGCAGTACTTC. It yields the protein CASSVEGTGAYEQYF. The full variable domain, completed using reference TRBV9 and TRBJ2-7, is DSGVTQTPKHLITATGQRVTLRCSPRSGDLSVYWYQQSLDQGLQFLIQYYNGEERAKGNILERFSAQQFPDLHSELNLSSLELGDSALYFCASSVEGTGAYEQYFGPGTRLTVT.

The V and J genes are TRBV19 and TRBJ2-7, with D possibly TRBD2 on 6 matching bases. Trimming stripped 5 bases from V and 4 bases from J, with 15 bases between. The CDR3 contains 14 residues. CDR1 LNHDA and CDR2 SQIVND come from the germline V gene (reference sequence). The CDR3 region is CASSPERLDYEQYF. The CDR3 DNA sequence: TGTGCCAGTAGTCCAGAGAGACTAGATTACGAGCAGTACTTC. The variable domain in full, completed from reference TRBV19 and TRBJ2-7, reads DGGITQSPKYLFRKEGQNVTLSCEQNLNHDAMYWYRQDPGQGLRLIYYSQIVNDFQKGDIAEGYSVSREKKESFPLTVTSAQKNPTAFYLCASSPERLDYEQYFGPGTRLTVT.

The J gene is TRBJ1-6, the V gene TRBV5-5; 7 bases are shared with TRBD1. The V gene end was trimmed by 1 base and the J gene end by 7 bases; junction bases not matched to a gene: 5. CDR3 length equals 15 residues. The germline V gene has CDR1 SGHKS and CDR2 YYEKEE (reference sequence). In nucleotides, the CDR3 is TGTGCCAGCAGCTTGTGGACAGGAACGAATTCACCCCTCCACTTT. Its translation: CASSLWTGTNSPLHF.

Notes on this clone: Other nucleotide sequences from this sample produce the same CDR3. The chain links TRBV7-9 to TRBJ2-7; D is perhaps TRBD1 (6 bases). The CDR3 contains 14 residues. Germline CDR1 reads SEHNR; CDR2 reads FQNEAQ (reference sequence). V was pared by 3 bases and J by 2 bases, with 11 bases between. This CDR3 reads CASSFGQGTYEQYF. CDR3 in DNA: TGTGCCAGCAGCTTTGGGCAGGGGACCTACGAGCAGTACTTC. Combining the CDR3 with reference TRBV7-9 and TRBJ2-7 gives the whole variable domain DTGVSQNPRHKITKRGQNVTFRCDPISEHNRLYWYRQTLGQGPEFLTYFQNEAQLEKSRLLSDRFSAERPKGSFSTLEIQRTEQGDSAMYLCASSFGQGTYEQYFGPGTRLTVT.